The present TCR beta chain was sequenced within a study of cytomegalovirus exposure and HLA in healthy donors. Study background: The 95 to 150 validation repertoires were produced on the same platform as the roughly 720 repertoires of the first cohort. This was reported in a later analysis.

Trimming pared 0 bases from V and 5 bases from J, leaving 19 bases between. Germline V gene data show CDR1 as SGHDT and CDR2 as YYEEEE. The length of the CDR3 is 17 residues. Assay: immunoSEQ multiplex PCR; the TCRdb copy retains only in-frame clones and omits some. The table has 260,000 or so clones, 70% to 90% seen once; the top ten hold approximately 0.88%. Sequencing input: PBMCs. J is TRBJ2-3 and V is TRBV5-6; weak D call: TRBD2 (6 bases). The sequence was collected from a woman in her late teens or twenties in good health and CMV-seronegative. Here the CDR3 reads CASSLESVGGAQDTQYF. CDR3 bases: TGTGCCAGCAGCTTGGAATCCGTCGGGGGAGCGCAAGATACGCAGTATTTT.